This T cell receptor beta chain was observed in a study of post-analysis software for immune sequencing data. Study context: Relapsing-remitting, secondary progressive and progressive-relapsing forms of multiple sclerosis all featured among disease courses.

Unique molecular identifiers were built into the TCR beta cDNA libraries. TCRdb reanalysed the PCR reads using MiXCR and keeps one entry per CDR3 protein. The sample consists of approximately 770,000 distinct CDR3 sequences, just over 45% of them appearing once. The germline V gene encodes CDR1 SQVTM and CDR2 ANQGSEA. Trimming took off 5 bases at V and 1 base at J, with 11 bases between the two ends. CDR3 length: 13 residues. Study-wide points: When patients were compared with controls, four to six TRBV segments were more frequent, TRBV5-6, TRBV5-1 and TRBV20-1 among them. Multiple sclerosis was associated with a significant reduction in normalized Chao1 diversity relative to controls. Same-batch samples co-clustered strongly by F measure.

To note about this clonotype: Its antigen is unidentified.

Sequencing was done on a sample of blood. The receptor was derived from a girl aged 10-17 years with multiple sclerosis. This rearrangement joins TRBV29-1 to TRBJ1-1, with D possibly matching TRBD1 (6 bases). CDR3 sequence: CSVHRVENTEAFF. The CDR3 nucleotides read TGCAGCGTTCACAGGGTCGAGAACACTGAAGCTTTCTTT.